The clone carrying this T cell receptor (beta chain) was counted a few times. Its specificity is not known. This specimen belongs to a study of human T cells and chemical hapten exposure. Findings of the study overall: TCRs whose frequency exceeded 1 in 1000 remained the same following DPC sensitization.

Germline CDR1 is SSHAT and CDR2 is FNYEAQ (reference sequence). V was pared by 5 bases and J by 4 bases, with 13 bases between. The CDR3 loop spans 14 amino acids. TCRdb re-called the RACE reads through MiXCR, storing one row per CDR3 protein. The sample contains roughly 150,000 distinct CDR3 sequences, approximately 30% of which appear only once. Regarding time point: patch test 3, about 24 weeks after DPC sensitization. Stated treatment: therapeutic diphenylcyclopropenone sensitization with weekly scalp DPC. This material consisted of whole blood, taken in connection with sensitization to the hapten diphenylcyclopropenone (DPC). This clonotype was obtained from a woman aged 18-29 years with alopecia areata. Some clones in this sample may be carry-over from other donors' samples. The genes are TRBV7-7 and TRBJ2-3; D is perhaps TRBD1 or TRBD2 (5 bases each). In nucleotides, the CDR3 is TGTGCCAGCAGCGCTAGCCAGGGCGCAGATACGCAGTATTTT. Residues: CASSASQGADTQYF.